This record covers a single T cell receptor (beta chain). The sample is drawn from a study of blood T cell repertoires in COVID-19. Study in general: The United States, Italy and Spain supplied acute and convalescent COVID-19 samples. T cells, B-cell-depleted T cells, or PBMCs supplied cDNA or gDNA.

Original methodology: Reference gene primer amplification gave nucleated cell count estimates. TCRdb's table, derived via immunoSEQ multiplex PCR, lists solely in-frame clones and lacks some. The D gene and trimming were derived from the DNA, and the V and J assignments and clone size from that table. Altogether fewer than 90,000 clones are present, roughly 87% being singletons, with the ten largest covering roughly 15%. V was shortened by 4 bases and J by 0 bases, with 12 bases between the two germline ends. The CDR3 runs 15 residues. Germline CDR1 and CDR2: LGHDT and YNNKEL (reference sequence). Sequencing was carried out using peripheral blood. The chain couples TRBV3-1 (or the pseudogene TRBV3-2) to TRBJ2-5; D is unclear. The source of this sequence is a male donor with acute or convalescent COVID-19. The CDR3 DNA is TGTGCCAGCAGCCTTAGTTTGATGTACCAAGAGACCCAGTACTTC. Translating gives CASSLSLMYQETQYF.